The T cell receptor beta chain described here comes from a study of T cell responses to AZD1222 COVID-19 vaccine. Findings and limits, study-wide: Baseline seropositivity characterized only a handful of AZD1222 recipients.

CDR3 size: 15 residues. CDR1 MNHEY and CDR2 SVGAGI come from the germline V gene. V was pared by 6 bases and J by 5 bases, with 8 bases of the junction left unmatched. Regarding this clone: Its antigen is unidentified.

Profiling relied on immunoSEQ multiplex PCR, and the TCRdb table lists in-frame clones only, not all of them. The data show 150,000 or so clones, 90% to 95% seen once. This receptor was taken from an adult who received the AZD1222 COVID-19 vaccine. The sequences come from peripheral blood, collected 28 days after the second AZD1222 dose. The rearrangement uses TRBV6-5 and TRBJ2-1, with TRBD2 matching over 9 bases. The CDR3 coding sequence is TGTGCCAGCAGCCGGGCTAGCGGGGCGGACAATGAGCAGTTCTTC. Its protein is CASSRASGADNEQFF.